This T cell receptor beta chain stems from a study of cytomegalovirus exposure and HLA in healthy donors. General study findings and limits: The listing of 150 to 200 TCR beta chains classed them as cytomegalovirus-associated. HLA alleles were associated with some 17,000 TCR beta sequences in a later analysis at 0.05 false discovery rate. When analyzed later, the rates of TCR association showed variation by HLA locus, with DRB1 the most and HLA-C the fewest.

J was trimmed by 4 bases and V by 4 bases; bases with no gene match: 7. This CDR3 region has 16 residues. Germline V gene sequence: CDR1 SEHNR, CDR2 FQNEAQ (reference sequence). 60 Vbeta and 13 Jbeta primers were used in PCR. Clones were read by immunoSEQ multiplex PCR, and TCRdb kept only the in-frame ones, dropping some. The sample shows about 170,000 clones, roughly 71% of them seen only once. Points on this clone: Antigen specificity is unknown.

The sample comprised PBMCs. This clonotype was sampled from a woman aged 50 to 65 in good health and CMV-seropositive. The chain combines TRBV7-9 with TRBJ2-1, with 10 bases matching TRBD2. The CDR3 region has the DNA TGTGCCAGCAGCTCTTTTAGCGGGGGGTTTTACAATGAGCAGTTCTTC. Translating it yields CASSSFSGGFYNEQFF.